Below, one T cell receptor beta chain is given with its context. Sequenced by immunoSEQ multiplex PCR; TCRdb stores in-frame clones only, minus some. The sample includes 200,000 to 300,000 clones, 80% to 90% of them seen just once. The germline V and J ends were trimmed by 0 bases and 3 bases, with 15 bases remaining between them. CDR1 LGHNA and CDR2 YSLEER come from the germline V gene. The CDR3 loop spans 16 amino acids. The data were taken from a study of blood T cell repertoires in COVID-19. This sequence joins TRBV4-3 and TRBJ2-7; possibly TRBD2 for D (6 bases). The sample taken for sequencing was peripheral blood. The sequence was collected from a man aged 30-40 years with active or convalescent COVID-19. Here the CDR3 reads CASSQDRRGTRYEQYF. As DNA, the CDR3 is TGCGCCAGCAGCCAAGATCGGCGGGGTACCCGCTACGAGCAGTACTTC.